Sequencing of this TCR beta chain was carried out in a study of blood T cells in healthy people across ages. This clonotype was seen more than once but under ten times. Its cognate antigen is unknown. Overall study results and limits: Per million T cells, TCR beta diversity dropped roughly linearly as age increased.

A second about 7 to 11 cycle PCR used barcoded and J-beta primers. MiXCR was run by TCRdb on the 5' RACE reads, yielding one entry per CDR3 protein. The sample lists 700,000 or so distinct CDR3 sequences, roughly 43% seen once, with around 32% in the top ten. The V gene lost 5 bases and the J gene lost 4 bases, with 15 bases spanning the gap. The CDR3 runs 16 residues. Germline lookup yields CDR1 SGHTA and CDR2 FQGNSA. The chain joins TRBV7-2 to TRBJ2-6, with D possibly being TRBD1 or TRBD2 (5 bases each). This sequence was found in a man at least 80 years old in good health. The sample comprised blood. This CDR3 is CASSLGTFIGANVLTF. CDR3 bases: TGTGCCAGCAGCCTGGGGACCTTCATCGGGGCCAACGTCCTGACTTTC. Combining the CDR3 with reference TRBV7-2 and TRBJ2-6 gives the whole variable domain GAGVSQSPSNKVTEKGKDVELRCDPISGHTALYWYRQSLGQGLEFLIYFQGNSAPDKSGLPSDRFSAERTGGSVSTLTIQRTQQEDSAVYLCASSLGTFIGANVLTFGAGSRLTVL.